The present T cell receptor beta chain was sequenced within a study of T-cell memory formation after mild COVID-19. A single record per CDR3 protein comes from TCRdb applying MiXCR to the 5' RACE reads. The table includes about 340,000 distinct CDR3 sequences, roughly 14% detected once. This CDR3 comprises 14 residues. Germline V lookup: CDR1 SGHVS, CDR2 FQNEAQ. V lost 4 bases and J 4 bases, leaving 13 bases between the germline ends. This TCR derives from a man aged 18 to 30 who had mild COVID-19 (a few samples of this study predate the infection). Cell type and time point are not known. This chain links TRBV7-8 with TRBJ1-2, with D possibly being TRBD1 (5 bases). Material for sequencing was PBMCs or a T cell subset sorted from them (not recorded which). Here the CDR3 DNA reads TGTGCCAGCAGCTCCCTCGGGGACCCCTATGGCTACACCTTC. Translating gives CASSSLGDPYGYTF.